One and the same sample provided the 3 T cell receptor beta chains below, sequenced in a study of cytomegalovirus exposure and HLA in healthy donors (dated by TCRdb to about 2017). Libraries were prepared through the immunoSEQ multiplex PCR assay. The multiplex PCR relied on a mix of 60 forward primers for TCR Vbeta segments and 13 reverse primers for TCR Jbeta segments. TCRdb obtained this table from immuneACCESS and retained in-frame rearrangements with V and J assigned. These tables miss some clones; where compared with another copy, unresolved V genes account for less than half of the shortfall, and the remainder is unexplained. This sample lists fewer than 200,000 clones; about 80% were detected once. Together, the top ten hold around 2.4% of the sample. Material: PBMCs. These receptor sequences come from a woman in her twenties or thirties in good health and CMV-seronegative.

CDR3 nucleotide sequence: TGTGCCAGCAGCGTAGGAACTTTCGTAGCGGGAGAAGAGACCCAGTACTTC. It is translated as CASSVGTFVAGEETQYF. V usage is TRBV9 and J usage is TRBJ2-5; TRBD2 agrees at 9 bases. The V and J ends lost 0 bases and 3 bases, in that order; junction bases with no gene match: 9. Germline V CDR1 and CDR2: SGDLS, YYNGEE. The CDR3 runs 17 residues.

The chain recombines TRBV15 with TRBJ1-2, with 10 bases aligning to TRBD1. V was pared by 3 bases and J by 6 bases, with 1 base of the junction left unmatched. CDR1 is LNHNV, CDR2 YYDKDF, per germline (reference sequence). This CDR3 is built from 13 residues. DNA of the CDR3: TGTGCCACCAGCAGCGGGACAGGGGATGGCTACACCTTC. Amino acid sequence: CATSSGTGDGYTF.

This chain uses TRBV29-1 with TRBJ1-5; 7 bases match TRBD1. The CDR3 covers 14 residues. Germline assignment: CDR1 SQVTM and CDR2 ANQGSEA. Unmatched junction bases numbered 5, after V lost 5 bases and J lost 1 base. The CDR3 nucleotides read TGCAGCGTTCGGCAGGGGGGCAGCAATCAGCCCCAGCATTTT. The encoded protein is CSVRQGGSNQPQHF.